What follows are 20 T cell receptor beta chains derived from one specimen sequenced in a study of CD8 T cells in Susac syndrome. The RNA, 0.5 to 1 ug, was put through reverse transcription using random hexamers. In TCRdb, the immunoSEQ multiplex PCR reads were re-called with MiXCR into one record per CDR3 protein. The table records 200,000 to 300,000 distinct CDR3 sequences, approximately 92% of them present only once. Specimen: CD4+ T cells from PBMCs. These receptors originate from a human donor with multiple sclerosis.

The gene calls are TRBV6-1 and TRBJ2-7, with D hard to call. Trimming left V 3 bases short and J 3 bases short, with 12 bases between. Germline loops: CDR1 MNHNS, CDR2 SASEGT. This CDR3 contains 14 residues. CDR3 protein: CASSDVGWGYEQYV. In DNA, the CDR3 is TGTGCCAGCAGTGATGTAGGTTGGGGCTACGAGCAGTACGTC.

This clonotype was picked up a small number of times. CDR3 coding DNA: TGCGCCAGCAGCTACCGACAGCATTCGAACACCGGGGAGCTGTTTTTT. This sequence encodes CASSYRQHSNTGELFF. This chain uses TRBV5-1 with TRBJ2-2; a possible D gene is TRBD1 (5 bases). V was cut by 3 bases and J by 0 bases, with 12 bases left in between. This CDR3 has 16 residues. CDR1 SGHRS and CDR2 YFSETQ come from the germline V gene.

V is TRBV6-5 and J is TRBJ2-1; TRBD2 agrees at 8 bases. The CDR3 is made up of 17 amino acids. The germline gives CDR1 MNHEY, CDR2 SVGAGI. Germline trimming cut 2 bases from V and 7 bases from J; bases unmatched to any gene: 13. CDR3 protein: CASSYRTGAGGRNEQFF. The CDR3 coding sequence is TGTGCCAGCAGTTACCGTACTGGGGCGGGAGGAAGGAATGAGCAGTTCTTC.

The sample holds one count of this clonotype. V usage is TRBV10-2 and J usage is TRBJ2-1; D unresolved. This CDR3 comprises 14 residues. The germline CDR1 and CDR2 sequences are WSHSY and SAAADI. V was trimmed by 8 bases and J by 2 bases, leaving 13 bases between them. As DNA, the CDR3 is TGCGCCAGCTCCGGAGCTACTCCCTACAATGAGCAGTTCTTC. Protein: CASSGATPYNEQFF.

The rearrangement uses TRBV5-1 and TRBJ1-2, with 10 bases identical to TRBD1. This CDR3 has 14 amino acids. Germline lookup yields CDR1 SGHRS and CDR2 YFSETQ. V dropped 4 bases and J dropped 8; count of bases not matched to a gene: 8. As DNA, the CDR3 is TGCGCCAGCAGCCCTACCGGGACAGGGGTGGGCTACACCTTC. Protein sequence: CASSPTGTGVGYTF.

This rearrangement joins TRBV7-9 to TRBJ2-1; D gene ambiguous. CDR3 length: 15 amino acids. Germline V gene sequence: CDR1 SEHNR, CDR2 FQNEAQ (reference sequence). Trimming stripped 5 bases from V and 0 bases from J, with 11 bases between. This CDR3 reads CASSLRLGSYNEQFF. As DNA, the CDR3 is TGTGCCAGCAGCCTTCGACTGGGCTCCTACAATGAGCAGTTCTTC.

The chain joins TRBV7-2 to TRBJ2-7; D might be TRBD1 (5 bases). V gave up 5 bases and J gave up 6 bases, with 20 bases separating them. Germline V gives CDR1 SGHTA, CDR2 FQGNSA. The CDR3 covers 15 residues. The CDR3 nucleotides read TGTGCCAGCAGCCCAAGGGCAGGGCCTGCCCTCGAGCAGTACGTC. Translating gives CASSPRAGPALEQYV.

This chain uses TRBV24-1 with TRBJ2-1; 8 bases agree with TRBD2. CDR1 and CDR2 from the germline V gene are KGHDR and SFDVKD. CDR3 length: 17 residues. V was clipped by 0 bases and J by 2 bases; unmatched bases: 5. In DNA, the CDR3 is TGTGCCACCAGTGATTTGTCTGGCGGGGGGACCTACAATGAGCAGTTCTTC. Translation: CATSDLSGGGTYNEQFF.

The chain has TRBV14 and TRBJ1-1; D may be TRBD1 (5 bases). The CDR3 covers 16 residues. Germline lookup yields CDR1 SGHDN and CDR2 FVKESK. V gave up 1 base and J gave up 0 bases, with 12 bases separating them. In nucleotides, the CDR3 is TGTGCCAGCAGCCAAGGAGGGGTACGCTTGAACACTGAAGCTTTCTTT. Amino acid sequence: CASSQGGVRLNTEAFF. Variable domain in full (rest from reference TRBV14 and TRBJ1-1): EAGVTQFPSHSVIEKGQTVTLRCDPISGHDNLYWYRRVMGKEIKFLLHFVKESKQDESGMPNNRFLAERTGGTYSTLKVQPAELEDSGVYFCASSQGGVRLNTEAFFGQGTRLTVV.

The chain is built from TRBV18 and TRBJ2-6; 7 bases line up with TRBD2. From germline, CDR1 is KGHSH and CDR2 LQKENI. V lost 3 bases to trimming and J lost 1 base; unmatched junction nucleotides: 0. This CDR3 spans 15 amino acids. CDR3 DNA: TGTGCCAGCTCACCCGGGGGGTCTGGGGCCAACGTCCTGACTTTC. This gives the protein CASSPGGSGANVLTF.

V usage is TRBV3-1 and J usage is TRBJ2-2; possible D gene TRBD2, 6 bases. Germline V CDR1 and CDR2: LGHDT, YNNKEL (reference sequence). This CDR3 contains 16 residues. Deletions cut 4 bases from V and 2 bases from J, with 14 bases between. The CDR3 sequence is CASSPSFGTNTGELFF. CDR3 sequence (DNA): TGTGCCAGCAGCCCTTCCTTCGGGACTAACACCGGGGAGCTGTTTTTT. The whole variable domain, filled in from reference TRBV3-1 and TRBJ2-2, reads DTAVSQTPKYLVTQMGNDKSIKCEQNLGHDTMYWYKQDSKKFLKIMFSYNNKELIINETVPNRFSPKSPDKAHLNLHINSLELGDSAVYFCASSPSFGTNTGELFFGEGSRLTVL.

The chain combines TRBV13 with TRBJ1-1; tentatively, D is TRBD1 (6 bases). The germline CDR1 and CDR2 sequences are PRHDT and FYEKMQ (reference sequence). There are 12 residues in the CDR3. The V end lost 5 bases, the J end lost 7 bases, and 11 bases lay between the germline ends. The CDR3 is CASSRRGGEAFF. In DNA, the CDR3 is TGTGCCAGCAGCCGCCGAGGGGGTGAAGCTTTCTTT. Drawing the rest from reference TRBV13 and TRBJ1-1, the complete variable domain is AAGVIQSPRHLIKEKRETATLKCYPIPRHDTVYWYQQGPGQDPQFLISFYEKMQSDKGSIPDRFSAQQFSDYHSELNMSSLELGDSALYFCASSRRGGEAFFGQGTRLTVV.

This sequence joins TRBV7-9 and TRBJ1-2, with 8 nucleotides matching TRBD1. J was trimmed by 7 bases and V by 4 bases; bases with no gene match: 8. This CDR3 spans 14 amino acids. Germline V gene lookup returns CDR1 SEHNR and CDR2 FQNEAQ (reference sequence). Here the CDR3 reads CASSSEAGGSGYTF. CDR3 in DNA: TGTGCCAGCAGCTCGGAGGCAGGGGGCAGTGGCTACACCTTC.

In this sample, this clonotype turned up a few times. The chain joins TRBV7-2 to TRBJ2-1, with 9 positions matching TRBD2. Per the germline V gene, CDR1 is SGHTA and CDR2 is FQGNSA. The CDR3 covers 15 residues. After removal of 1 base from V and 4 bases from J, the junction contained 2 bases not matched to a gene. The CDR3 reads CASSLGAGGYNEQFF. The CDR3 DNA is TGTGCCAGCAGCTTAGGAGCGGGGGGATACAATGAGCAGTTCTTC.

The V gene is TRBV6-1, the J gene TRBJ2-2; D may correspond to TRBD1 or TRBD2 (5 bases each). Germline V gives CDR1 MNHNS, CDR2 SASEGT. This CDR3 region has 13 residues. V shed 6 bases and J shed 4 bases, with 9 bases lying between them. The CDR3 protein is CASRGDFTGELFF. The CDR3, as DNA: TGTGCCAGCAGGGGGGATTTCACCGGGGAGCTGTTTTTT.

This chain joins TRBV20-1 and TRBJ1-6, with 9 bases that match TRBD1. This CDR3 is 13 amino acids long. After removal of 6 bases from V and 8 bases from J, the junction contained 5 bases not matched to a gene. Germline loops: CDR1 DFQATT, CDR2 SNEGSKA (reference sequence). In DNA, the CDR3 is TGCAGTGCCAACCGGGACAGGGATTCACCCCTCCACTTT. It translates to CSANRDRDSPLHF.

This rearrangement joins TRBV6-1 to TRBJ2-2; the match to TRBD2 covers 12 bases. The CDR3 contains 16 residues. V gave up 7 bases and J gave up 4 bases; unmatched junction bases: 7. Germline-derived CDR1 and CDR2 are MNHNS and SASEGT. In DNA form, the CDR3 reads TGTGCCAGCATTCGACTAGCGGGAGTGGGCACCGGGGAGCTGTTTTTT. Translated, it gives CASIRLAGVGTGELFF.

V usage is TRBV5-6 and J usage is TRBJ2-1, with TRBD2 matching 7 bases. Germline V gene sequence: CDR1 SGHDT, CDR2 YYEEEE. This CDR3 contains 15 residues. J was trimmed by 5 bases and V by 0 bases; bases with no gene match: 5. The CDR3 nucleotides read TGTGCCAGCAGCTTGGGACTAGCTTACAACAATGAGCAGTTCTTC. Residues: CASSLGLAYNNEQFF.

V usage is TRBV19 and J usage is TRBJ1-4, with TRBD1 matching over 9 bases. Germline V gene sequence: CDR1 LNHDA, CDR2 SQIVND (reference sequence). V gave up 4 bases and J gave up 7 bases; unmatched junction bases: 4. The CDR3 consists of 14 residues. The CDR3 region has the DNA TGTGCCAGTAGTACGGACAGGGGTAGTGAAAAACTGTTTTTT. Amino acid sequence: CASSTDRGSEKLFF.

CDR3 DNA sequence: TGTGCCAGCAGTTTACAGGGTCGAGGGCATGAGCAGTTCTTC. Protein: CASSLQGRGHEQFF. V usage is TRBV28 and J usage is TRBJ2-1; TRBD1 or TRBD2 may be the D gene (5 bases each). The CDR3 runs 14 residues. CDR1 and CDR2 from the germline V gene are MDHEN and SYDVKM. V was trimmed by 2 bases and J by 8 bases, leaving 13 bases between them.